The 4 T cell receptor beta chains listed next were all sequenced from one sample in a study of T cell responses to AZD1222 COVID-19 vaccine. TCRdb's copy holds only in-frame clones and misses some; the assay was immunoSEQ multiplex PCR. Of 150,000 or so clones in the sample, roughly nine tenths are singletons; the top ten hold approximately 3.8%. Sequences were derived from peripheral blood, sampled 28 days after the second AZD1222 dose. All receptors come from an adult who received the AZD1222 COVID-19 vaccine.

The chain is built from TRBV7-2 and TRBJ1-5; tentative D call: TRBD1 (5 bases). This CDR3 comprises 12 residues. Germline CDR1 and CDR2: SGHTA and FQGNSA. Trimming stripped 3 bases from V and 11 bases from J, with 11 bases between. DNA for the CDR3: TGTGCCAGCAGCTTGATCACGGGGGCCCAGCATTTT. As protein: CASSLITGAQHF.

The rearrangement links TRBV3-1 (or the pseudogene TRBV3-2) to TRBJ1-4; D ambiguous. V lost 4 bases to trimming and J lost 7 bases, with 16 bases between them. The V gene's germline CDR1 is LGHDT and CDR2 YNNKEL (reference sequence). This CDR3 contains 15 residues. CDR3 amino acids: CASSPLEGFGEKLFF. CDR3 DNA sequence: TGTGCCAGCAGCCCCCTCGAAGGTTTCGGTGAAAAACTGTTTTTT.

V gene TRBV6-1 combines with J gene TRBJ1-1; the match to TRBD1 covers 10 bases. Germline V gene sequence: CDR1 MNHNS, CDR2 SASEGT. V was pared by 3 bases and J by 4 bases, with 5 bases of the junction left unmatched. CDR3 length: 15 amino acids. In DNA, the CDR3 is TGTGCCAGCAGTGAGGACAGGGGGTGGGGCACTGAAGCTTTCTTT. This sequence encodes CASSEDRGWGTEAFF.

This clone was picked up one time. V is TRBV7-2 and J is TRBJ2-6; D uncertain. This CDR3 is built from 15 residues. The germline gives CDR1 SGHTA, CDR2 FQGNSA. V dropped 5 bases and J dropped 1 base, with 9 bases sitting between them. The CDR3 nucleotides read TGTGCCAGCAGCCCCTATTTGTCTGGGGCCAACGTCCTGACTTTC. This codes for CASSPYLSGANVLTF. Using reference TRBV7-2 and TRBJ2-6 for the parts outside the CDR3, the full variable domain is GAGVSQSPSNKVTEKGKDVELRCDPISGHTALYWYRQSLGQGLEFLIYFQGNSAPDKSGLPSDRFSAERTGGSVSTLTIQRTQQEDSAVYLCASSPYLSGANVLTFGAGSRLTVL.